The rows below give T cell receptor beta chains drawn from one sample of a study of OX40 agonist ivuxolimab in advanced cancers. Libraries were prepared by immunoSEQ multiplex PCR; TCRdb keeps only in-frame clonotypes and omits some of them. Here the sample spans 80,000 or so clones, 85% to 90% being singletons. The sequences come from CD4+ or CD8+ T cells sorted from blood, collected in a trial of the OX40 agonist ivuxolimab. These receptors originate from an adult with an advanced solid tumor such as melanoma, head and neck, liver or kidney cancer. Each CDR3 is given with its conserved first and last residue. Fields, in order: clone size, J gene, V gene, CDR3 protein. Clone size is given for some rows only: seen once, a few or many times, or a class if the clone is expanded.

. TRBJ1-2 TRBV15 CATSRSHGYGYTF
. TRBJ1-1 TRBV9 CASRDGRGTEAFF
. TRBJ2-7 TRBV9 CASSPLAGPYEQYF
once TRBJ1-2 TRBV7-9 CASRIQGSPTNYGYTF
. TRBJ2-7 TRBV7-2 CASSLQQGARDEQYF
once TRBJ1-1 TRBV19 CASSFTGDTEAFF
. TRBJ1-1 TRBV30 CAWSVLSTEAFF
. TRBJ2-3 TRBV19 CASSSGPSTDTQYF
. TRBJ2-1 TRBV28 CASSFWGNEQFF
. TRBJ2-7 TRBV5-1 CASKLAGISSYEQYF
once TRBJ1-2 TRBV29-1 CSVQGQGDGYTF
. TRBJ2-1 TRBV5-1 CASSLGQEGSEQFF
. TRBJ2-3 TRBV4-2 CASSSTKGAYTDTQYF
. TRBJ2-3 TRBV6-6 CASSYGGRAGDTQYF
once TRBJ1-1 TRBV2 CASRKGELTEAFF
. TRBJ1-5 TRBV5-1 CASREGGNDFNQPQHF
. TRBJ2-7 TRBV6-5 CASSRSGTGFSEQYF